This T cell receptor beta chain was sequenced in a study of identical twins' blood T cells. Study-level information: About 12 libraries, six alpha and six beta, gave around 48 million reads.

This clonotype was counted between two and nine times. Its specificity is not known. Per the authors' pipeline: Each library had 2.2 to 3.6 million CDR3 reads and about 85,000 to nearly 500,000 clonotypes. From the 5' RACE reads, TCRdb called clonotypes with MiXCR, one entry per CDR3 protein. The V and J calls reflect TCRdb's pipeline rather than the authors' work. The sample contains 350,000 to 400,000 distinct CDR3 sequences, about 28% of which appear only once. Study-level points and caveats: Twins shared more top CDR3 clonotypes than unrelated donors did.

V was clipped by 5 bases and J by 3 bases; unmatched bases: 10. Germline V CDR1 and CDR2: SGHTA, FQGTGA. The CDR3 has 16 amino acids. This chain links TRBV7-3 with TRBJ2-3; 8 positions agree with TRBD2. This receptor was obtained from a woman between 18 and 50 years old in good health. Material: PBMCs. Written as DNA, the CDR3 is TGTGCCAGCAGCCGGATAGCGGGACGTTCTACAGATACGCAGTATTTT. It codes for CASSRIAGRSTDTQYF.